One sample yielded the 24 T cell receptor beta chains listed below, sequenced in a study of cytomegalovirus exposure and HLA in healthy donors. With 60 Vbeta and 13 Jbeta primers, the PCR was carried out. Assay: immunoSEQ multiplex PCR; the TCRdb copy retains only in-frame clones and omits some. The table includes some 190,000 clones, about 83% detected once. The sample consisted of PBMCs. These TCRs come from a man aged 40-50 years in good health and CMV-seropositive.

The CDR3 reads CASSTSQDLNTEAFF. CDR3 DNA: TGTGCCAGCAGTACCTCACAGGATTTGAACACTGAAGCTTTCTTT. The V gene is TRBV27, the J gene TRBJ1-1; tentative D call: TRBD1 (5 bases). The V gene's germline CDR1 is MNHEY and CDR2 SMNVEV (reference sequence). V was trimmed by 5 bases and J by 0 bases, leaving 13 bases between them. This CDR3 is 15 amino acids long.

This clone was detected only once. At one end the junction does not follow the germline gene, possibly because of a read error. This chain links TRBV7-9 with TRBJ2-1; 9 positions agree with TRBD1. The CDR3 has 17 amino acids. Germline CDR1 reads SEHNR; CDR2 reads FQNEAQ (reference sequence). The CDR3 sequence: CSSSSLRGQGMADEQFF. DNA for the CDR3: TGTTCCAGCAGCTCACTTAGGGGACAGGGCATGGCGGATGAGCAGTTCTTC. Looking up the rest from reference TRBV7-9 and TRBJ2-1 gives the full variable domain: DTGVSQNPRHKITKRGQNVTFRCDPISEHNRLYWYRQTLGQGPEFLTYFQNEAQLEKSRLLSDRFSAERPKGSFSTLEIQRTEQGDSAMYLCSSSSLRGQGMADEQFFGPGTRLTVL.

This chain links TRBV5-6 with TRBJ1-2, with 9 bases that match TRBD1. The CDR3 runs 15 residues. V dropped 4 bases and J dropped 4; count of bases not matched to a gene: 8. Germline V gene sequence: CDR1 SGHDT, CDR2 YYEEEE. The CDR3 protein is CASSTWTGAAYGYTF. DNA for the CDR3: TGTGCCAGCAGCACCTGGACAGGGGCTGCCTATGGCTACACCTTC.

This clone was found a few times. V usage is TRBV28 and J usage is TRBJ2-5, with 10 bases identical to TRBD2. Germline V gene lookup returns CDR1 MDHEN and CDR2 SYDVKM. V lost 5 bases and J lost 5; bases outside the gene matches: 8. The CDR3 totals 15 residues. The CDR3 spells CASSQTGTSDETQYF. The CDR3 DNA is TGTGCCAGCAGTCAAACCGGGACTAGCGATGAGACCCAGTACTTC.

This rearrangement joins TRBV28 to TRBJ2-5; 12 bases align to TRBD2. V trimming: 7 bases; J trimming: 2 bases; junction bases outside the gene matches: 8. CDR3 size: 16 residues. Germline CDR1 and CDR2: MDHEN and SYDVKM. The CDR3: CASIKQTSGRQETQYF. The CDR3 DNA reads TGTGCCAGCATTAAACAGACTAGCGGGAGACAAGAGACCCAGTACTTC.

The V and J genes are TRBV5-6 and TRBJ1-1; 8 positions match TRBD1. Per the germline V gene, CDR1 is SGHDT and CDR2 is YYEEEE. Unmatched junction bases numbered 8, after V lost 4 bases and J lost 6 bases. The CDR3 covers 14 residues. CDR3 coding DNA: TGTGCCAGCAGCCGGGACAGGCAAGGGGCTGAAGCTTTCTTT. The encoded protein is CASSRDRQGAEAFF.

The chain has TRBV7-9 and TRBJ1-4; 9 bases map to TRBD1. Germline CDR1 is SEHNR and CDR2 is FQNEAQ (reference sequence). This CDR3 is built from 14 residues. J gave up 8 bases and V 5 bases, and 6 bases lay outside the gene matches. CDR3 region: CASSPDRGNEKLFF. CDR3 coding DNA: TGTGCCAGCAGCCCGGACAGGGGAAACGAAAAACTGTTTTTT.

This chain connects TRBV9 to TRBJ2-7; the match to TRBD2 covers 7 bases. Germline lookup yields CDR1 SGDLS and CDR2 YYNGEE. Losses at the gene ends were 0 bases for V and 2 bases for J; bases not matched to a gene: 5. The CDR3 totals 15 residues. The CDR3 loop is CASSVDGAGTYEQYF. CDR3 nucleotide sequence: TGTGCCAGCAGCGTAGACGGAGCGGGGACCTACGAGCAGTACTTC.

This clone showed up just once. The V and J genes are TRBV29-1 and TRBJ1-1, with D hard to call. The germline V gene encodes CDR1 SQVTM and CDR2 ANQGSEA. V was pared by 3 bases and J by 0 bases, with 11 bases between. The CDR3 sequence is 14 residues long. The CDR3: CSVDSFAMNTEAFF. The CDR3 bases are TGCAGCGTTGATAGTTTCGCTATGAACACTGAAGCTTTCTTT. Filled out from reference TRBV29-1 and TRBJ1-1, the complete variable domain reads SAVISQKPSRDICQRGTSLTIQCQVDSQVTMMFWYRQQPGQSLTLIATANQGSEATYESGFVIDKFPISRPNLTFSTLTVSNMSPEDSSIYLCSVDSFAMNTEAFFGQGTRLTVV.

A single count supports this clone. The chain couples TRBV30 to TRBJ1-6; TRBD1 aligns across 7 bases. V lost 1 base, J lost 8 bases, and 2 bases stayed unmatched. The germline gives CDR1 GTSNPN, CDR2 SVGIG (reference sequence). The CDR3 sequence is 13 residues long. The CDR3 is CAWSGDSYSPLHF. CDR3 nucleotides: TGTGCCTGGAGTGGGGACAGTTATTCACCCCTCCACTTT. Variable domain in full (rest from reference TRBV30 and TRBJ1-6): SQTIHQWPATLVQPVGSPLSLECTVEGTSNPNLYWYRQAAGRGLQLLFYSVGIGQISSEVPQNLSASRPQDRQFILSSKKLLLSDSGFYLCAWSGDSYSPLHFGNGTRLTVT.

In this sample, this clone turned up a few times. This chain links TRBV18 with TRBJ2-1; 8 bases agree with TRBD2. Germline V gene sequence: CDR1 KGHSH, CDR2 LQKENI. This CDR3 has 17 amino acids. With 6 bases clipped from V and 1 base from J, the junction kept 11 bases outside the gene matches. The CDR3 bases are TGTGCCAGCTCCCTCGCGGGAGGCTCGAGATCCTACAATGAGCAGTTCTTC. Translated: CASSLAGGSRSYNEQFF. Full variable domain (outside the CDR3, taken from reference TRBV18 and TRBJ2-1): NAGVMQNPRHLVRRRGQEARLRCSPMKGHSHVYWYRQLPEEGLKFMVYLQKENIIDESGMPKERFSAEFPKEGPSILRIQQVVRGDSAAYFCASSLAGGSRSYNEQFFGPGTRLTVL.

CDR3 residues: CASSLSPSTNEQFF. In DNA form, the CDR3 reads TGTGCCAGCAGCTTATCTCCTAGCACAAATGAGCAGTTCTTC. V usage is TRBV11-1 and J usage is TRBJ2-1, with a weak D call TRBD2 (5 bases). The CDR3 covers 14 residues. The V gene's germline CDR1 is SGHAT and CDR2 FQDESV (reference sequence). The V and J ends lost 2 bases and 7 bases respectively, with 12 bases between them.

Remarks on this clone: The junction and the germline gene differ at one end; a read error may be behind it. The chain carries TRBV2 and TRBJ2-4; tentative D call: TRBD1 (5 bases). CDR3 length equals 14 residues. Looked up from germline, CDR1 is SNHLY and CDR2 is FYNNEI. The CDR3 here is CASRGLSSENSQYF. In nucleotides, the CDR3 is TGTGCCAGCAGGGGGCTCTCCTCTGAAAACAGTCAGTACTTC.

A word on this clone: No conserved phenylalanine or tryptophan ends this CDR3, so it is likely a read error. J is TRBJ1-1 and V is TRBV2, with D perhaps matching TRBD1 (5 bases). The CDR3 is made up of 13 amino acids. Germline V gives CDR1 SNHLY, CDR2 FYNNEI. Deletions cut 7 bases from V and 0 bases from J, with 9 bases between. In DNA form, the CDR3 reads TGTGCCAGCACCAGACAGATGAACACTGAAGCTTTCCTT. It is translated as CASTRQMNTEAFL.

The gene calls are TRBV11-2 and TRBJ2-3, with a tentative D call TRBD2 (5 bases). Germline assignment: CDR1 SGHAT and CDR2 FQNNGV. V was cut by 5 bases and J by 2 bases, with 11 bases left in between. The length of the CDR3 is 14 residues. The CDR3 nucleotides are TGTGCCAGCAGCGTGCGGGCCTTCACAGATACGCAGTATTTT. Translation: CASSVRAFTDTQYF.

This chain joins TRBV30 and TRBJ1-2; D may be TRBD1 (5 bases). Per germline, CDR1 GTSNPN and CDR2 SVGIG (reference sequence). The CDR3 consists of 14 residues. The germline V and J ends were trimmed by 1 base and 7 bases, with 16 bases remaining between them. The CDR3 sequence: CAWSGSRGWGGYTF. For the CDR3, the DNA is TGTGCCTGGAGTGGCAGTAGGGGTTGGGGTGGCTACACCTTC.

The chain recombines TRBV5-1 with TRBJ1-4, with no clear D. Trimming pared 5 bases from V and 8 bases from J, leaving 16 bases between. There are 14 residues in the CDR3. Germline assignment: CDR1 SGHRS and CDR2 YFSETQ. The CDR3 sequence: CASRDEGGEEKLFF. As DNA, the CDR3 is TGCGCCAGCAGGGACGAGGGAGGTGAAGAAAAACTGTTTTTT.

The chain carries TRBV7-6 and TRBJ2-1; perhaps TRBD1 as D (5 bases). Germline V CDR1 and CDR2: SGHVS, FNYEAQ. Trimming took 0 bases from V and 0 from J, leaving 18 bases between them. The length of the CDR3 is 19 residues. This CDR3 reads CASSLAQSSGLPSYNEQFF. DNA of the CDR3: TGTGCCAGCAGCTTAGCGCAGTCTTCAGGGCTCCCCTCCTACAATGAGCAGTTCTTC.

V and J are TRBV9 and TRBJ2-3, with a possible D match to TRBD1 (5 bases). Germline CDR1 is SGDLS and CDR2 is YYNGEE. V was clipped by 4 bases and J by 4 bases, with 22 bases between them. The CDR3 is 17 amino acids. CDR3 protein: CASSPSGRGAVADTQYF. CDR3 in DNA: TGTGCCAGCAGCCCGTCCGGTAGGGGCGCGGTCGCAGATACGCAGTATTTT.

The chain uses TRBV5-4 and TRBJ2-7, with TRBD2 matching over 7 bases. Per germline, CDR1 SGHNT and CDR2 YYREEE (reference sequence). V lost 0 bases to trimming and J lost 7 bases; unmatched junction nucleotides: 10. This CDR3 spans 15 amino acids. CDR3 residues: CASSLVGGRSKEQYF. In DNA, the CDR3 is TGTGCCAGCAGCTTGGTGGGCGGGAGAAGTAAAGAGCAGTACTTC.

V is TRBV29-1 and J is TRBJ1-1, with TRBD1 matching 10 bases. The CDR3 consists of 13 residues. V shed 7 bases and J 5 bases; nucleotides not matched to a gene: 7. Germline V gene lookup returns CDR1 SQVTM and CDR2 ANQGSEA. Here the CDR3 reads CSAARDRGTEAFF. CDR3 in DNA: TGCAGCGCTGCCCGGGACAGGGGAACTGAAGCTTTCTTT.

The V call is TRBV6-1, the J call TRBJ2-1; D may be TRBD1 (6 bases). This CDR3 region has 15 residues. Trimming stripped 1 base from V and 1 base from J, with 8 bases between. Germline V gives CDR1 MNHNS, CDR2 SASEGT. The chain's CDR3 is CASSEVGQSYNEQFF. As DNA, the CDR3 is TGTGCCAGCAGTGAAGTAGGACAGTCCTACAATGAGCAGTTCTTC.

V usage is TRBV10-3 and J usage is TRBJ2-6; D may be TRBD1 (5 bases). CDR1 and CDR2 from the germline V gene are ENHRY and SYGVKD. The CDR3 is 15 amino acids. The germline V and J ends were trimmed by 5 bases and 1 base, with 9 bases remaining between them. The CDR3 DNA reads TGTGCCATCAGTCTTCAGGGTTCTGGGGCCAACGTCCTGACTTTC. It translates to CAISLQGSGANVLTF.

This chain uses TRBV27 with TRBJ1-4; 9 nucleotides align to TRBD1. Trimming cost V 5 bases and J 4 bases; bases outside gene matches: 5. This CDR3 spans 15 amino acids. The germline gives CDR1 MNHEY, CDR2 SMNVEV (reference sequence). The DNA of the CDR3 is TGTGCCAGCAGTACCCGGGACAGGGTTAATGAAAAACTGTTTTTT. This gives the protein CASSTRDRVNEKLFF.